The following is a TCR beta chain sequence with its context. The authors' processing: Estimates of nucleated cell counts were drawn from the amplification of reference gene primers. TCRdb keeps only in-frame clones here, not all; method: immunoSEQ multiplex PCR. Clone size and V and J calls were adopted from that table, with D and trimming inferred from the DNA. The table includes roughly 87,000 clones, around nine tenths detected once. This specimen comes from a study of blood T cell repertoires in COVID-19. Germline CDR1 reads MNHEY; CDR2 reads SMNVEV (reference sequence). The CDR3 is 13 residues long. Trimming removed 2 bases at V and 5 bases at J, with 7 bases between.

This chain connects TRBV27 to TRBJ1-5; D remains ambiguous. The clonotype comes from a man between 40 and 49 years old with acute or convalescent COVID-19. Sequenced sample: peripheral blood. The CDR3 nucleotides are TGTGCCAGCAGTTTAATGGGCTATCAGCCCCAGCATTTT. Encoded protein: CASSLMGYQPQHF.